These 17 T cell receptor beta chains came from one sample sequenced in a study of T-cell memory formation after mild COVID-19. TCRdb analysed the 5' RACE reads with MiXCR anew, one entry per CDR3 protein. The sample yields nearly 350,000 distinct CDR3 sequences, under 15% seen once. The sample comprised PBMCs or a T cell subset sorted from them (not recorded which). Source of these receptors: a man younger than 30 who had mild COVID-19 (a few samples of this study predate the infection). Cell type and time point are not known.

This clonotype has only a few counts. This sequence joins TRBV10-1 and TRBJ1-2, with D possibly being TRBD1 (5 bases). Looked up from germline, CDR1 is WNHNN and CDR2 is SYGVQD (reference sequence). The CDR3 length is 15 residues. Trimming took 9 bases from V and 4 from J, leaving 21 bases between them. Written as DNA, the CDR3 is TGCGCCAGTCTCCGAAGGAGTGACAGTTTCTATGGCTACACCTTC. This translates into CASLRRSDSFYGYTF.

V usage is TRBV7-8 and J usage is TRBJ2-7; D possibly corresponds to TRBD1 (5 bases). Deletions cut 0 bases from V and 4 bases from J, with 10 bases between. This CDR3 contains 14 residues. Germline-derived CDR1 and CDR2 are SGHVS and FQNEAQ. CDR3 bases: TGTGCCAGCAGCTTAGCGTTGGACACTTACGAGCAGTACGTC. Translated: CASSLALDTYEQYV.

This sequence joins TRBV4-1 and TRBJ2-3; 8 bases are a match to TRBD2. Trimming cost V 2 bases and J 2 bases; bases outside gene matches: 6. This CDR3 contains 16 residues. Looked up from germline, CDR1 is MGHRA and CDR2 is YSYEKL. DNA of the CDR3: TGCGCCAGCAGCCAAATTCTAGCGGGTGACACAGATACGCAGTATTTT. This codes for CASSQILAGDTDTQYF.

J is TRBJ2-7 and V is TRBV4-1, with 9 positions matching TRBD1. The CDR3 contains 13 residues. With 0 bases clipped from V and 9 bases from J, the junction kept 3 bases outside the gene matches. Germline CDR1 reads MGHRA; CDR2 reads YSYEKL. The CDR3 DNA follows: TGCGCCAGCAGCCAAGACCCGGACAGGGGGCAGTACGTC. It specifies CASSQDPDRGQYV.

This clonotype was counted many times. The chain is built from TRBV7-2 and TRBJ1-2, with D possibly TRBD1 on 5 matching bases. Germline V gene lookup returns CDR1 SGHTA and CDR2 FQGNSA. V was clipped by 3 bases and J by 2 bases, with 7 bases between them. This CDR3 region has 13 residues. The CDR3 protein is CASSFGGNYGYTF. The CDR3 DNA reads as TGTGCCAGCAGCTTTGGGGGGAACTATGGCTACACCTTC. The whole variable domain, remainder taken from reference TRBV7-2 and TRBJ1-2, is GAGVSQSPSNKVTEKGKDVELRCDPISGHTALYWYRQSLGQGLEFLIYFQGNSAPDKSGLPSDRFSAERTGGSVSTLTIQRTQQEDSAVYLCASSFGGNYGYTFGSGTRLTVV.

This clonotype was counted between two and nine times. The chain is built from TRBV7-2 and TRBJ2-3, with a possible D match to TRBD2 (6 bases). CDR1 SGHTA and CDR2 FQGNSA come from the germline V gene. The CDR3 is made up of 16 amino acids. Trimming took off 1 base at V and 6 bases at J, with 17 bases between the two ends. CDR3: CASSLGLAYRGDTQYF. The CDR3 DNA sequence: TGTGCCAGCAGCTTAGGGTTAGCCTACCGGGGGGATACGCAGTATTTT.

The gene calls are TRBV28 and TRBJ1-2, with TRBD1 identical over 9 bases. Per the germline V gene, CDR1 is MDHEN and CDR2 is SYDVKM. The junction had 5 bases not matched to a gene; V was cut back by 1 base and J by 8 bases. The CDR3 is 14 amino acids. In DNA form, the CDR3 reads TGTGCCAGCAGTTTATCGACAGGGGGTTACGGCTACACCTTC. Amino acids: CASSLSTGGYGYTF.

The chain recombines TRBV20-1 with TRBJ1-2; tentative D call: TRBD1 (6 bases). Looked up from germline, CDR1 is DFQATT and CDR2 is SNEGSKA (reference sequence). The CDR3 is 12 residues long. The ends were cut back, 6 bases at V and 8 bases at J, with 16 bases in the middle. This CDR3 is CSAGGGALGYTF. In DNA, the CDR3 is TGCAGTGCCGGTGGGGGGGCTCTCGGCTACACCTTC.

This clonotype appeared a few times. As DNA, the CDR3 is TGTGCCAGCAGTTACTCTGGGTCCTCTGGAAACACCATATATTTT. As protein: CASSYSGSSGNTIYF. J is TRBJ1-3 and V is TRBV6-6; D is ambiguous. The V end was cut by 0 bases, the J end by 0 bases, with 6 bases between. The CDR3 totals 15 residues. Germline V gene lookup returns CDR1 MNHNY and CDR2 SVGAGI (reference sequence).

The chain recombines TRBV11-2 with TRBJ2-7, with D possibly being TRBD1 (6 bases). CDR3 length equals 17 residues. Trimming cost V 5 bases and J 2 bases, with 22 bases left between them. Looked up from germline, CDR1 is SGHAT and CDR2 is FQNNGV. CDR3 loop: CASSPPGWGRGTYEQYF. CDR3 coding DNA: TGTGCCAGCAGCCCCCCAGGTTGGGGAAGGGGGACCTACGAGCAGTACTTC. Variable domain in full (rest from reference TRBV11-2 and TRBJ2-7): EAGVAQSPRYKIIEKRQSVAFWCNPISGHATLYWYQQILGQGPKLLIQFQNNGVVDDSQLPKDRFSAERLKGVDSTLKIQPAKLEDSAVYLCASSPPGWGRGTYEQYFGPGTRLTVT.

This clonotype has a handful of counts. Sequence at one end of the junction differs from germline and may be a read error. The chain links TRBV19 to TRBJ2-2, with D tentatively TRBD1 (5 bases). Looked up from germline, CDR1 is LNHDA and CDR2 is SQIVND (reference sequence). This CDR3 region has 13 residues. The CDR3 spells CASRIGESGELFF. The CDR3 nucleotides read TGTGCCAGTAGGATAGGGGAATCCGGGGAGCTGTTTTTT. Full variable domain (remainder filled in from reference TRBV19 and TRBJ2-2): DGGITQSPKYLFRKEGQNVTLSCEQNLNHDAMYWYRQDPGQGLRLIYYSQIVNDFQKGDIAEGYSVSREKKESFPLTVTSAQKNPTAFYLCASRIGESGELFFGEGSRLTVL.

This rearrangement joins TRBV7-6 to TRBJ2-5; tentative D call: TRBD1 (6 bases). Per the germline V gene, CDR1 is SGHVS and CDR2 is FNYEAQ. Trimming left V 3 bases short and J 5 bases short, with 19 bases between. CDR3 size: 16 residues. In nucleotides, the CDR3 is TGTGCCAGCAGCTTTCGGCCAGGGGATCAGTGGGAGACCCAGTACTTC. This encodes CASSFRPGDQWETQYF.

The rearrangement uses TRBV4-1 and TRBJ2-2; no clear D gene. The V end was cut by 0 bases, the J end by 5 bases, with 16 bases between. The CDR3 extends over 17 amino acids. CDR1 MGHRA and CDR2 YSYEKL come from the germline V gene. CDR3 sequence: CASSQDKARVPTGELFF. CDR3 nucleotide sequence: TGCGCCAGCAGCCAAGATAAGGCGAGAGTACCTACCGGGGAGCTGTTTTTT.

This sequence joins TRBV2 and TRBJ2-3, with 10 bases aligning to TRBD2. J gave up 5 bases and V 6 bases, and 11 bases lay outside the gene matches. The germline V gene has CDR1 SNHLY and CDR2 FYNNEI. The CDR3 spans 16 residues. This chain's CDR3 is CASRARLAGGEDTQYF. DNA for the CDR3: TGTGCCAGCAGGGCGAGGTTAGCGGGGGGCGAAGATACGCAGTATTTT.

This clonotype turned up a few times. The rearrangement links TRBV6-2 or TRBV6-3 to TRBJ1-5; D may be TRBD1 (5 bases). Germline V gene data show CDR1 as MNHEY and CDR2 as SVGEGT. Trimming removed 5 bases at V and 7 bases at J, with 12 bases between. CDR3 length equals 13 residues. The CDR3 sequence is CASSGRGAQPQHF. For the CDR3, the DNA is TGTGCCAGCAGTGGCCGAGGGGCCCAGCCCCAGCATTTT.

This clonotype came up many times. The chain couples TRBV7-2 to TRBJ2-1, with TRBD1 matching 8 bases. Germline CDR1 reads SGHTA; CDR2 reads FQGNSA. The trim removed 4 bases at V and 0 bases at J, leaving 14 bases unmatched. This CDR3 comprises 19 residues. The CDR3, as DNA: TGTGCCAGCAGCTCACGGCCCGGGACAGGCCCCAGCTCCTACAATGAGCAGTTCTTC. Its protein product is CASSSRPGTGPSSYNEQFF.

The genes are TRBV27 and TRBJ1-2; perhaps TRBD1 as D (5 bases). From germline, CDR1 is MNHEY and CDR2 SMNVEV (reference sequence). V gave up 4 bases and J gave up 3 bases, with 12 bases separating them. The CDR3 extends over 14 amino acids. CDR3: CASSSGRSDYGYTF. In DNA form, the CDR3 reads TGTGCCAGCAGTTCAGGGAGGTCGGACTATGGCTACACCTTC.